This entry concerns a single T cell receptor beta chain. Sequencing was performed with immunoSEQ multiplex PCR; in TCRdb, only in-frame clones are kept and a portion is missing. This sample carries 350,000 to 450,000 clones, roughly 90% of them seen once, and the ten largest clones take 5% to 8%. This sample stems from a study of control samples from healthy donors and cancer patients. Germline loops: CDR1 GTSNPN, CDR2 SVGIG (reference sequence). This CDR3 is 12 amino acids long. With 3 bases removed from V and 4 bases from J, the gap between germline ends came to 10 bases. Sequenced input: PBMCs. The source is a man between 40 and 49 years old with head and neck cancer. This chain joins TRBV30 and TRBJ2-7; D is unresolved. CDR3 protein: CAWSRTSYEQYF. The CDR3 coding sequence is TGTGCCTGGAGCAGAACCTCTTACGAGCAGTACTTC.